This T cell receptor (beta chain) was found in a study of shared clonotypes between healthy human individuals. Assay used: immunoSEQ multiplex PCR; TCRdb lists only in-frame clones, some missing. The repertoire includes under 550,000 clones, 90% to 96% of them detected once, and approximately 0.062% sits in the top ten. This receptor was taken from a woman in her thirties in good health. The material sequenced was naive CD4+ T cells sorted from blood. Noted subset: CD45RA+ positively selected.

The CDR3 bases are TGTGCCAGCAGCTTATTTCGACTAGTTGGTTCCGTTACCTCCTACGAGCAGTACTTC. It yields the protein CASSLFRLVGSVTSYEQYF. The chain combines TRBV7-8 with TRBJ2-7; weak D call: TRBD2 (6 bases). The CDR3 consists of 19 residues. Trimming cost V 2 bases and J 0 bases, with 23 bases left between them. Germline V gives CDR1 SGHVS, CDR2 FQNEAQ. The variable domain in full, with the rest retrieved from reference TRBV7-8 and TRBJ2-7, is GAGVSQSPRYKVAKRGQDVALRCDPISGHVSLFWYQQALGQGPEFLTYFQNEAQLDKSGLPSDRFFAERPEGSVSTLKIQRTQQEDSAVYLCASSLFRLVGSVTSYEQYFGPGTRLTVT.